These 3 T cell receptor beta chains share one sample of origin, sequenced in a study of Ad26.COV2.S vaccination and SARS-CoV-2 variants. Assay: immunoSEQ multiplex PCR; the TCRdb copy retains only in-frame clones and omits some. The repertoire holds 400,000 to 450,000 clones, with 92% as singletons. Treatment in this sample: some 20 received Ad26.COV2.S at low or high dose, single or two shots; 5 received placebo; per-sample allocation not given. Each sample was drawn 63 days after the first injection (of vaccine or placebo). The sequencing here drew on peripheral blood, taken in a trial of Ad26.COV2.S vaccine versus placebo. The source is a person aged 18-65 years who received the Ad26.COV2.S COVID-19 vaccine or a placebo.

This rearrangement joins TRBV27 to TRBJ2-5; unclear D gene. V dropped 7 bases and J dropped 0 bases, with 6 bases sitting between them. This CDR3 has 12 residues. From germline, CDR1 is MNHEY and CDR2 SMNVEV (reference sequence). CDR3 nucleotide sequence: TGTGCCAGCACTATGTACCAAGAGACCCAGTACTTC. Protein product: CASTMYQETQYF.

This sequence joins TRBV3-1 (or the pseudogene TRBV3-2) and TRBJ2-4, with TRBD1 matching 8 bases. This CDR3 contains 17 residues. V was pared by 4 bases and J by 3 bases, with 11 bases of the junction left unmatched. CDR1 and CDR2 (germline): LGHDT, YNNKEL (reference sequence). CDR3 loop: CASSLRPSRGRKNIQYF. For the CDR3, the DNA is TGTGCCAGCAGCCTCCGACCCAGCAGGGGGCGCAAAAACATTCAGTACTTC.

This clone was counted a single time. The CDR3 loop reads CASSSYEGQGANQPQHF. The DNA of the CDR3 is TGTGCCAGCAGTTCCTACGAAGGACAGGGTGCGAATCAGCCCCAGCATTTT. The rearrangement uses TRBV28 and TRBJ1-5; 8 bases agree with TRBD1. This CDR3 has 17 amino acids. Unmatched junction bases numbered 12, after V lost 4 bases and J lost 4 bases. Germline V gene data show CDR1 as MDHEN and CDR2 as SYDVKM.